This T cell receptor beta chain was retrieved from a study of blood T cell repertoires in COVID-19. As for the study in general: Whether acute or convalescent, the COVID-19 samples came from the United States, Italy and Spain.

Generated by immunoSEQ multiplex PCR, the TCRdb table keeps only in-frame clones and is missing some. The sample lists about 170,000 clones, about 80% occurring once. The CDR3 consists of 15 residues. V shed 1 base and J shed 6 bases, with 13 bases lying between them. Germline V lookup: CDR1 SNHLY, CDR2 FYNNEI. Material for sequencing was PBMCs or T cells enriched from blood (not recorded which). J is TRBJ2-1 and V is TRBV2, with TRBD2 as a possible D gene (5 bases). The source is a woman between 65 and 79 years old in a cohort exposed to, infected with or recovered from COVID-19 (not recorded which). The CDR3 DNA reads TGTGCCAGCAGTGAAGAACTAGAACTAAGCAATGAGCAGTTCTTC. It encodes CASSEELELSNEQFF.